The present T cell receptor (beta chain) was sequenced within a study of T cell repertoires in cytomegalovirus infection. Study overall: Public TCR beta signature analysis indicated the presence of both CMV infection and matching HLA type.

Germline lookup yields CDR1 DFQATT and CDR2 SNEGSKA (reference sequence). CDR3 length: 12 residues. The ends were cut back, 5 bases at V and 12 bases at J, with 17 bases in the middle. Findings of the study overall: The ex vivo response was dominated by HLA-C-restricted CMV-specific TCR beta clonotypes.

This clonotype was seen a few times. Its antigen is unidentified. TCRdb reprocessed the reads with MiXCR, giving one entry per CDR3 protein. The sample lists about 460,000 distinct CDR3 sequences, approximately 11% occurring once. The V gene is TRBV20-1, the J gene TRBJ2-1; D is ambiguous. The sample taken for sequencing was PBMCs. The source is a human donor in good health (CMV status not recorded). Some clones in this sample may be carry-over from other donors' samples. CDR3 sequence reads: CSALFSGPLQFF. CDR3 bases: TGCAGTGCTCTGTTTTCTGGCCCCCTGCAGTTCTTC.